A single sample gave rise to the 5 T cell receptor beta chains below, sequenced in a study of long-term antiretroviral therapy in people with HIV. Researchers ran immunoSEQ v3.0 at survey level. The protocol was immunoSEQ multiplex PCR, while the TCRdb copy is restricted to in-frame clones and leaves out a portion. The repertoire holds approximately 20,000 clones, with about 81% as singletons. This material consisted of unsorted PBMCs, taken 0.9 years after starting antiretroviral therapy. These receptor sequences come from a young man with HIV.

The chain has TRBV5-6 and TRBJ1-1; TRBD1 matches 7 bases. Trimming at V came to 4 bases and at J to 1 base, leaving 4 bases not matched to a gene. CDR3 length equals 14 residues. CDR1 and CDR2 (germline): SGHDT, YYEEEE. The CDR3 bases are TGTGCCAGCAGCCAGGGACAGAGGAACACTGAAGCTTTCTTT. Encoded protein: CASSQGQRNTEAFF. The full variable domain, its missing parts supplied by reference TRBV5-6 and TRBJ1-1, is DAGVTQSPTHLIKTRGQQVTLRCSPKSGHDTVSWYQQALGQGPQFIFQYYEEEERQRGNFPDRFSGHQFPNYSSELNVNALLLGDSALYLCASSQGQRNTEAFFGQGTRLTVV.

The V gene is TRBV5-1, the J gene TRBJ2-5; D is ambiguous. This CDR3 region has 13 residues. Germline-derived CDR1 and CDR2 are SGHRS and YFSETQ. Trimming took 0 bases from V and 3 from J, leaving 6 bases between them. The CDR3 DNA reads TGCGCCAGCAGCTTGGACCTGGAAGAGACCCAGTACTTC. Translating it yields CASSLDLEETQYF.

The gene calls are TRBV27 and TRBJ2-7; D not resolved. The CDR3 has 15 residues. Germline CDR1 and CDR2: MNHEY and SMNVEV (reference sequence). Deletions cut 0 bases from V and 7 bases from J, with 16 bases between. The CDR3 DNA sequence: TGTGCCAGCAGTTTATCGCCGACTGGGTTGGGGGAGCAGTACGTC. Residues: CASSLSPTGLGEQYV.

This chain links TRBV7-9 with TRBJ1-5; D not certain. The germline V and J ends were trimmed by 1 base and 3 bases, with 7 bases remaining between them. The length of the CDR3 is 14 residues. Germline V gene lookup returns CDR1 SEHNR and CDR2 FQNEAQ (reference sequence). The CDR3 protein is CASSLEGINQPQHF. The DNA of the CDR3 is TGTGCCAGCAGCTTAGAAGGGATCAATCAGCCCCAGCATTTT.

The rearrangement joins TRBV7-9 to TRBJ2-5; D possibly corresponds to TRBD2 (6 bases). Per the germline V gene, CDR1 is SEHNR and CDR2 is FQNEAQ (reference sequence). This CDR3 comprises 14 residues. The germline V and J ends were trimmed by 5 bases and 8 bases, with 18 bases remaining between them. The CDR3 sequence: CASSPLSGVGTQYF. CDR3 bases: TGTGCCAGCAGCCCCCTATCGGGGGTTGGTACCCAGTACTTC. The variable domain in full, with the rest retrieved from reference TRBV7-9 and TRBJ2-5, is DTGVSQNPRHKITKRGQNVTFRCDPISEHNRLYWYRQTLGQGPEFLTYFQNEAQLEKSRLLSDRFSAERPKGSFSTLEIQRTEQGDSAMYLCASSPLSGVGTQYFGPGTRLLVL.